This TCR beta chain derives from a study of blood T cell repertoires in COVID-19. At the level of the study: Specimens from acute and convalescent COVID-19 originated in the United States, Italy and Spain. The analysed material was cDNA or gDNA that came from T cells, B-cell-depleted T cells, or PBMCs.

The germline CDR1 and CDR2 sequences are MNHEY and SVGAGI. This CDR3 contains 14 residues. The V end lost 5 bases, the J end lost 2 bases, and 12 bases lay between the germline ends. Profiled with immunoSEQ multiplex PCR; TCRdb holds only in-frame clones, not every one. The sample contains some 81,000 clones, 90% of which appear only once. The chain recombines TRBV6-5 with TRBJ2-5, with D perhaps matching TRBD2 (5 bases). The sequence was collected from a woman in her 50s in a cohort sampled during active COVID-19. The sample was peripheral blood. The CDR3 loop reads CASSLTRTQETQYF. Written as DNA, the CDR3 is TGTGCCAGCAGTCTAACTAGAACTCAAGAGACCCAGTACTTC.